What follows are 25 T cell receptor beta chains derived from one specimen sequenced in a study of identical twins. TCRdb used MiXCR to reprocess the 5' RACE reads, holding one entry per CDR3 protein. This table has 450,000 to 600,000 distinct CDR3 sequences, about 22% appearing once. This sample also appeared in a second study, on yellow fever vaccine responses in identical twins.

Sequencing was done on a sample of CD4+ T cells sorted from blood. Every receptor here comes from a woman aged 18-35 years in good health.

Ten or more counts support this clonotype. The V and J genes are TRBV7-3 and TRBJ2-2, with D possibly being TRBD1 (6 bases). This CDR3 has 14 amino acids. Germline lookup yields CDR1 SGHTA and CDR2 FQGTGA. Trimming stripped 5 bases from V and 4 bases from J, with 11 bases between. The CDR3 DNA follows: TGTGCCAGCAGCGAAGGGGGTGGCACCGGGGAGCTGTTTTTT. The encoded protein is CASSEGGGTGELFF.

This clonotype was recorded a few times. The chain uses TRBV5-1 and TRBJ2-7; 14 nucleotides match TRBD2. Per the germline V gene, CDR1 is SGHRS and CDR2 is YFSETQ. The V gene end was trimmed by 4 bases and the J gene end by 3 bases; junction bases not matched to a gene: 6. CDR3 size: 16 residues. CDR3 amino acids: CASSHTGLAGVYEQYF. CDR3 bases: TGCGCCAGCAGCCATACGGGACTAGCGGGAGTCTACGAGCAGTACTTC.

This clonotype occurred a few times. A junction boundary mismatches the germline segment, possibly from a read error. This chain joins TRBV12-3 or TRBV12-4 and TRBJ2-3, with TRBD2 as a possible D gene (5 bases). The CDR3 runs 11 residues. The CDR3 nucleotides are TGTGCCAGCGGATCCCACCTAGAGCGGAATTTT. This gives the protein CASGSHLERNF.

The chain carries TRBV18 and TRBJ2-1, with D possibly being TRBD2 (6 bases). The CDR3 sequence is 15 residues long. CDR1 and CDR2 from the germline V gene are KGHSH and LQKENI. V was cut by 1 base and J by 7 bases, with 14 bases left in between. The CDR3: CASSPQVGAGNEQFF. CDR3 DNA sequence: TGTGCCAGCTCACCACAGGTGGGAGCGGGTAATGAGCAGTTCTTC.

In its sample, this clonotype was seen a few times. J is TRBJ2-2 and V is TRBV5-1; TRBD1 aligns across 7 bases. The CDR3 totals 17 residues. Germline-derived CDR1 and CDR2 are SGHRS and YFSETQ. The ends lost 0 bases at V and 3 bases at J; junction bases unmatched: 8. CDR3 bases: TGCGCCAGCAGCTTGGCCCCCTCTCAGGGGGACACCGGGGAGCTGTTTTTT. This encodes CASSLAPSQGDTGELFF.

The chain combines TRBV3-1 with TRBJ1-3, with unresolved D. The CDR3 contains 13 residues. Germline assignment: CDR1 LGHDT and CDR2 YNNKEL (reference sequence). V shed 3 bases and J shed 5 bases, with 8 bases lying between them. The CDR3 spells CASSQGFRNTIYF. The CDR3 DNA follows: TGTGCCAGCAGCCAGGGGTTTAGAAACACCATATATTTT.

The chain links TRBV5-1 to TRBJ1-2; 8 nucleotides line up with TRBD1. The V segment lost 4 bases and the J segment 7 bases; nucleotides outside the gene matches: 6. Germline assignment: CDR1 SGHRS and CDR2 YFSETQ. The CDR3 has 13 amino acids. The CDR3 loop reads CASSDGQGGGYTF. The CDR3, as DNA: TGCGCCAGCAGCGATGGACAGGGAGGTGGCTACACCTTC.

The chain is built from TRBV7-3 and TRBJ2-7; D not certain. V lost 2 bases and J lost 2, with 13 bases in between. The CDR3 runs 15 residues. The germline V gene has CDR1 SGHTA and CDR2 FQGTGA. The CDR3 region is CASSLAGGITYEQYF. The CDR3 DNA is TGTGCCAGCAGCTTAGCCGGCGGAATAACCTACGAGCAGTACTTC.

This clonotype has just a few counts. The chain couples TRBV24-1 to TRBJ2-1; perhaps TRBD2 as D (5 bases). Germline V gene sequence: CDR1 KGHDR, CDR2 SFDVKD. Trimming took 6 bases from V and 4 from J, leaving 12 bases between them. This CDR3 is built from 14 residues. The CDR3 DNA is TGTGCCACCAGTCCCGCTCGCGGGTACAATGAGCAGTTCTTC. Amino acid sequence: CATSPARGYNEQFF.

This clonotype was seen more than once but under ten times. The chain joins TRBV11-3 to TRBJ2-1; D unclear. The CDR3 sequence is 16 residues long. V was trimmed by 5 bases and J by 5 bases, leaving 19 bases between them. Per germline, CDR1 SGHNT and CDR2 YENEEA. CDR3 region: CASSPLAAYANNEQFF. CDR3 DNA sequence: TGTGCCAGCAGCCCTCTTGCAGCCTACGCTAACAATGAGCAGTTCTTC. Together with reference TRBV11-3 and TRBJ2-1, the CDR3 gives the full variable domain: EAGVVQSPRYKIIEKKQPVAFWCNPISGHNTLYWYLQNLGQGPELLIRYENEEAVDDSQLPKDRFSAERLKGVDSTLKIQPAELGDSAVYLCASSPLAAYANNEQFFGPGTRLTVL.

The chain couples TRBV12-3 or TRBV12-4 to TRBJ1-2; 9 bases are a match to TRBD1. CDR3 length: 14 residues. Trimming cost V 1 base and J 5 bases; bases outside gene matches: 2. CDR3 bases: TGTGCCAGCAGTTTAGAACAGGGGGCTTATGGCTACACCTTC. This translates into CASSLEQGAYGYTF.

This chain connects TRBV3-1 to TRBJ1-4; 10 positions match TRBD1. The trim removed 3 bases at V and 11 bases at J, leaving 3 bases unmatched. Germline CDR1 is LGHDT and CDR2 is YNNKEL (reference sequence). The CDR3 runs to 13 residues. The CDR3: CASSQGQGIKLFF. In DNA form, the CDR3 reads TGTGCCAGCAGCCAGGGACAGGGGATTAAACTGTTTTTT.

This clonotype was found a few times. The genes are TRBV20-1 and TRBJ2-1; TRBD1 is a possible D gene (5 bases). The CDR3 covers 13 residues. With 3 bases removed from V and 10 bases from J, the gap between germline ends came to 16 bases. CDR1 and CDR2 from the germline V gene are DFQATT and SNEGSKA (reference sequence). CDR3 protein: CSARLGPPGEQFF. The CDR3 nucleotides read TGCAGTGCTAGGTTAGGACCCCCAGGGGAGCAGTTCTTC.

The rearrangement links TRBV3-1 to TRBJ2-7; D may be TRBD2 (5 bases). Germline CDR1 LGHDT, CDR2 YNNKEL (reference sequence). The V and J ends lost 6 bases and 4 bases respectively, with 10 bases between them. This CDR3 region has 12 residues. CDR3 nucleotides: TGTGCCAGCAGTTCCGGAGGATACGAGCAGTACTTC. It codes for CASSSGGYEQYF.

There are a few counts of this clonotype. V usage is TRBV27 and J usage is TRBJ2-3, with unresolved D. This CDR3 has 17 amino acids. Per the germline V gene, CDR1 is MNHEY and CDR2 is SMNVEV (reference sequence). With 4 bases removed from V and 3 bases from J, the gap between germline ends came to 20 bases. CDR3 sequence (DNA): TGTGCCAGCAGTTCAAATACAAGGACGAAGGGTACAGATACGCAGTATTTT. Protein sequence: CASSSNTRTKGTDTQYF.

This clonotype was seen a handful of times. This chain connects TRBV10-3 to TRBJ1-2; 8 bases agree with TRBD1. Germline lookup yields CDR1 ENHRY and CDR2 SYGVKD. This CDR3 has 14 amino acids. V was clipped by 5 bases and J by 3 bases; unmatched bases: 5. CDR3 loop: CAISSRGLDYGYTF. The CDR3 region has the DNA TGTGCCATCAGTTCCAGGGGGCTGGACTATGGCTACACCTTC.

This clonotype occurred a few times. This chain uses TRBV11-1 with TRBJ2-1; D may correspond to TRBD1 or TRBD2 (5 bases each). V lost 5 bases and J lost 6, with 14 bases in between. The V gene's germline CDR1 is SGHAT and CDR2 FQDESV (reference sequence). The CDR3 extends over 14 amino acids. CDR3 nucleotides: TGTGCCAGCAGCAACACTTGGGGGAGCAATGAGCAGTTCTTC. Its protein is CASSNTWGSNEQFF.

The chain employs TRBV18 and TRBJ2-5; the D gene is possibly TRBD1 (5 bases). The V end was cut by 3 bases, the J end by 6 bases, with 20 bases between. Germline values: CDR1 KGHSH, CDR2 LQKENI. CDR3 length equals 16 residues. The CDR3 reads CASSPMGNRREKTQYF. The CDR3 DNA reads TGTGCCAGCTCACCGATGGGAAATCGCAGGGAAAAGACCCAGTACTTC.

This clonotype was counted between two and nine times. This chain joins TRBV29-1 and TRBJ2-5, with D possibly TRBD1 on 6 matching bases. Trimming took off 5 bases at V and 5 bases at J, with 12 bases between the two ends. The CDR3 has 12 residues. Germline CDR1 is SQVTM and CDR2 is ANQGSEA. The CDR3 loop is CSVSSGAETQYF. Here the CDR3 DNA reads TGCAGCGTTTCTTCAGGGGCCGAGACCCAGTACTTC.

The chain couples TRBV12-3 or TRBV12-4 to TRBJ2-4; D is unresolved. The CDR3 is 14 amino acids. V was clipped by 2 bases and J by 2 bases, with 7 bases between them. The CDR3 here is CASSLSGSKNIQYF. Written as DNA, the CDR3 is TGTGCCAGCAGTTTAAGTGGATCCAAAAACATTCAGTACTTC.

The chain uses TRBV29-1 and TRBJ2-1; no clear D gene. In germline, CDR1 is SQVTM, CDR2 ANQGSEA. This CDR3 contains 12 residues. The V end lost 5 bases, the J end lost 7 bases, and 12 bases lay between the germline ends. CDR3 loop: CSVKGDGNEQFF. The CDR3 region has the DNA TGCAGCGTTAAAGGCGATGGAAATGAGCAGTTCTTC.

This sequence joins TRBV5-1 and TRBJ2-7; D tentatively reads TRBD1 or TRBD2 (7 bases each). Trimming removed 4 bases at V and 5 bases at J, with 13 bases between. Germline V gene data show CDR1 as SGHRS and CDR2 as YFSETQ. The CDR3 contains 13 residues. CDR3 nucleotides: TGCGCCAGCAGCCGGGGGGACAGAGACGAGCAGTACGTC. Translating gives CASSRGDRDEQYV.

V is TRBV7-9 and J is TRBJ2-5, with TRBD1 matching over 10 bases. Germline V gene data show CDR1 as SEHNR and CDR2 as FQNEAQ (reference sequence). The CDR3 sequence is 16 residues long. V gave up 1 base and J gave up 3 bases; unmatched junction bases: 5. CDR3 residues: CASSLGPGTGEETQYF. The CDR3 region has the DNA TGTGCCAGCAGCTTAGGCCCCGGGACAGGGGAAGAGACCCAGTACTTC.

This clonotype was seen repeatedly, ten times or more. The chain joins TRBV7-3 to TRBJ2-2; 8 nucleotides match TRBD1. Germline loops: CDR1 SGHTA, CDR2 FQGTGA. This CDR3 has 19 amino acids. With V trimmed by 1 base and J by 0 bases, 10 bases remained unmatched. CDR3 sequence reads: CASSLRAVTGGTNTGELFF. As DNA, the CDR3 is TGTGCCAGCAGCTTAAGGGCGGTAACAGGGGGGACGAACACCGGGGAGCTGTTTTTT. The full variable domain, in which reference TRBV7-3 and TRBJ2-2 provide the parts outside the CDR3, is GAGVSQTPSNKVTEKGKYVELRCDPISGHTALYWYRQSLGQGPEFLIYFQGTGAADDSGLPNDRFFAVRPEGSVSTLKIQRTERGDSAVYLCASSLRAVTGGTNTGELFFGEGSRLTVL.

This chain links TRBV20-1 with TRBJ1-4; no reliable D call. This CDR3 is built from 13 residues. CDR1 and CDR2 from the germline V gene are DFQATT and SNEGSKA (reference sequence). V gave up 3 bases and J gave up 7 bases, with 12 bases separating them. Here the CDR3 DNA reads TGCAGTGCTAGCGGGTTGAATCGTGAAAAACTGTTTTTT. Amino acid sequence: CSASGLNREKLFF.